This T cell receptor beta chain stems from a study of cytomegalovirus exposure and HLA in healthy donors. Study information: Of about 390 genotyped donors, 80% to 85% grouped in the Caucasian-associated ancestry cluster. Findings and limits, study-wide: In a later analysis, TCR beta V- and J-gene trimming was associated with a missense DCLRE1C variant. An Asian-associated ancestry cluster reportedly showed fewer N-insertions than the approximately 620-donor mean in a later analysis.

It was with 60 Vbeta and 13 Jbeta primers that the PCR ran. This table comes from immunoSEQ multiplex PCR, and its TCRdb copy is limited to in-frame clones, with some not included. Of around 140,000 clones listed, about four fifths were seen once; the top ten hold 2% to 2.5%. This clone appeared a few times. As yet, its antigen is unknown. This CDR3 comprises 12 residues. CDR1 and CDR2 (germline): SQVTM, ANQGSEA. V was cut by 7 bases and J by 8 bases, with 17 bases left in between. This clonotype was obtained from a woman aged 18-29 years in good health and CMV-seropositive. The chain employs TRBV29-1 and TRBJ1-2; D possibly corresponds to TRBD1 (6 bases). The sample comprised PBMCs. The CDR3 nucleotides read TGCAGCGCCACTACAGGGCTGGAGGGCTACACCTTC. Amino acids: CSATTGLEGYTF.